This TCR beta chain was captured in a study of shared clonotypes between healthy human individuals. Broader study findings: The authors expected sequencing depth to affect clonotype sharing among donors. With a few donors compared, around 4.7% of naive CD4 clonotypes were shared. Non-shared clonotypes had lower generation probabilities than clonotypes shared by all four sorted-subset donors. Rarefaction curves obtained for sorted subsets showed sequencing incomplete despite large depth.

Of note for this clone: Its target is not known. At the DNA level, this CDR3 is encoded by other sequences in the same sample as well.

Naive CD8 cells lacked CD45RO, underwent positive selection for CCR7 and left out terminally differentiated effector memory CD45RA+ cells. The data were produced by immunoSEQ multiplex PCR, yet TCRdb's version contains in-frame clones alone and is incomplete. The table lists around 1.9 million clones, approximately 92% of them singletons. The receptor's source is a man between 18 and 29 years old in good health. Some clones in this sample may be carry-over from other donors' samples. The sequencing sample was made of naive CD8+ T cells from PBMCs.

CDR3 in amino acids: CASSHRQGGNTIYF. CDR3 nucleotide sequence: TGTGCCAGCAGCCACAGACAGGGGGGAAACACCATATATTTT. This chain joins TRBV27 and TRBJ1-3, with 8 bases matching TRBD1. CDR1 MNHEY and CDR2 SMNVEV come from the germline V gene (reference sequence). V shed 6 bases, J shed 4 bases, and the junction held 5 bases outside the gene matches. CDR3 length: 14 amino acids.